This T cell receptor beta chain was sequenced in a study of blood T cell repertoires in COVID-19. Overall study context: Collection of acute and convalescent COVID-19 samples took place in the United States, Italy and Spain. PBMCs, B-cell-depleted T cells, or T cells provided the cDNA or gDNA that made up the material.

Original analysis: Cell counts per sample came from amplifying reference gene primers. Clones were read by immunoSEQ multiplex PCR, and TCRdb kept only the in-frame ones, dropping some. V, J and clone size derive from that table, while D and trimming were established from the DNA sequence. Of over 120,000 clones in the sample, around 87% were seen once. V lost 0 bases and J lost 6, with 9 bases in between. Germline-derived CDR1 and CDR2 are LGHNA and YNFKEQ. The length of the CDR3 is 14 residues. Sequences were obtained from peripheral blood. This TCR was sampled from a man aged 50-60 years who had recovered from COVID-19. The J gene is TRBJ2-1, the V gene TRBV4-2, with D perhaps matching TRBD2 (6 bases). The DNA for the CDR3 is TGTGCCAGCAGCCAAGATCCTAGCGCCAATGAGCAGTTCTTC. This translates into CASSQDPSANEQFF.